The present entry profiles one T cell receptor (beta chain) with its context. As yet, its antigen is unknown. These data come from a study of shared clonotypes between healthy human individuals. Study-level information: The study used three CD4 naive, three CD4 memory, two CD8 naive and one CD8 memory plate per donor.

CD8 cells regarded as naive lacked CD45RO, were positively chosen for CCR7, and omitted terminally differentiated effector memory CD45RA+ cells. Whole-study results and caveats: Sharing of clonotypes among donors was expected to vary with sequencing depth. Sorted-subset sequencing was shown by rarefaction to be incomplete despite large depth.

CDR3 length equals 12 residues. Unmatched junction bases numbered 10, after V lost 8 bases and J lost 13 bases. From germline, CDR1 is SEHNR and CDR2 FQNEAQ (reference sequence). In the sorted-subset replicate PCRs, around 220 ng DNA, some 30,000 T cell genomes, was used. The protocol was immunoSEQ multiplex PCR, while the TCRdb copy is restricted to in-frame clones and leaves out a portion. The sample includes approximately 2,000,000 clones, around 93% of them seen just once. The source is a young man in good health. Some clones in this sample may be carry-over from other donors' samples. This chain uses TRBV7-9 with TRBJ1-4, with 7 bases lining up with TRBD1. Sequenced: naive CD8+ T cells from PBMCs. CDR3 residues: CASAPDRVGLFF. The DNA for the CDR3 is TGTGCCAGCGCCCCCGACAGGGTTGGACTGTTTTTT.